This T cell receptor beta chain was profiled in a study of blood T cell repertoires in COVID-19. Study overall: Acute and convalescent COVID-19 specimens originated in the United States, Italy and Spain.

Between the trimmed V and J ends, which lost 6 bases and 7 bases, there was a span of 9 bases. The CDR3 consists of 12 residues. The germline gives CDR1 MNHEY, CDR2 SMNVEV (reference sequence). Exposed participants came across a COVID-19 case within 2 weeks before study entry. Libraries were prepared by immunoSEQ multiplex PCR; TCRdb keeps only in-frame clonotypes and omits some of them. This repertoire shows fewer than 350,000 clones, less than 85% found once; its top ten account for under 2%. This sequence joins TRBV27 and TRBJ2-2, with D possibly being TRBD1 (5 bases). This clonotype was sampled from a woman between 25 and 40 years old who had been exposed to COVID-19. Sample: PBMCs or T cells enriched from blood (not recorded which). The CDR3 bases are TGTGCCAGCAGAAGGGGTGTCGGGGAGCTGTTTTTT. As protein: CASRRGVGELFF.